Listed below are T cell receptor beta chains from one sample, sequenced in a study of cytomegalovirus exposure and HLA in healthy donors. TCRdb's table, derived via immunoSEQ multiplex PCR, lists solely in-frame clones and lacks some. This repertoire shows 100,000 to 120,000 clones, over 60% found once; its top ten account for roughly 2.9%. Sequenced: PBMCs. These TCRs come from a woman aged 55 to 70 in good health and CMV-seropositive. Both conserved end residues are part of each CDR3. The D gene is left open where the match is weak. Rows give clone size only sometimes, using once, few, many, or a class for an expanded clone.

clone_size	v_call	j_call	d_call	cdr3_aa	cdr3_nt
.	TRBV10-3	TRBJ2-1	.	CAISEGRYNEQFF	TGTGCCATCAGTGAAGGCAGGTACAATGAGCAGTTCTTC
once	TRBV27	TRBJ1-4	TRBD1	CASSFVTGYNEKLFF	TGTGCCAGCAGTTTCGTGACAGGGTATAATGAAAAACTGTTTTTT
.	TRBV28	TRBJ1-2	.	CASNGPGRGGGDNYGYTF	TGTGCCAGCAATGGTCCAGGGCGGGGGGGAGGGGATAACTATGGCTACACCTTC
.	TRBV9	TRBJ1-1	.	CASSVDATEAFF	TGTGCCAGCAGCGTAGATGCGACTGAAGCTTTCTTT
.	TRBV7-9	TRBJ2-7	.	CSSRPASQPGEQYF	TGTTCCAGCAGACCGGCCTCACAGCCAGGCGAGCAGTACTTC
.	TRBV19	TRBJ1-1	TRBD1	CAVLKKTGAREKTEAFF	TGTGCAGTATTGAAAAAGACAGGGGCAAGGGAAAAAACTGAAGCTTTCTTT
.	TRBV29-1	TRBJ1-1	TRBD1	CSARGGTGRNTEAFF	TGCAGCGCGAGGGGGGGGACAGGAAGGAACACTGAAGCTTTCTTT
.	TRBV10-2	TRBJ2-3	TRBD2	CASRRTSGTDTQYF	TGCGCCAGCAGACGGACTAGCGGCACAGATACGCAGTATTTT
.	TRBV5-1	TRBJ2-3	.	CASFSADSGDTQYF	TGCGCCAGTTTTTCCGCGGATTCGGGAGATACGCAGTATTTT
.	TRBV5-4	TRBJ2-7	.	CASSLGPAGSGTSYEQYF	TGTGCCAGCAGCTTGGGTCCCGCGGGGAGTGGAACTTCATACGAGCAGTACTTC